Listed below are T cell receptor beta chains from one sample, sequenced in a study of neurological immune-mediated disorders. One entry per CDR3 protein, called by TCRdb with MiXCR from the 5' RACE reads. The data hold roughly 100,000 distinct CDR3 sequences, with 3.5% observed a single time. Sequencing was carried out using PBMCs. Receptor source: a woman aged 50 to 60 with multiple sclerosis. Both conserved end residues are part of each CDR3. A D gene is named only where the DNA matches it firmly. Expanded clones are given a class, and other clones once, few, many or no size at all.

d_gene | len | j_gene | abundance | v_gene | CDR3nt | CDR3aa
TRBD1 | 16 | TRBJ1-5 | many | TRBV20-1 | TGCAGTGCTAGAGTCCCCCCGGGACAGGGGGATCAGCCCCAGCATTTT | CSARVPPGQGDQPQHF
TRBD2 | 17 | TRBJ2-4 | many | TRBV29-1 | TGCAGCGCCAGTGGCGGGGGGAGAATATTAGCCAAAAACATTCAGTACTTC | CSASGGGRILAKNIQYF
. | 13 | TRBJ2-7 | many | TRBV9 | TGTGCCAGCAGCCCTCGGACGGATTACGAGCAGTACTTC | CASSPRTDYEQYF
TRBD1 | 15 | TRBJ2-3 | many | TRBV5-1 | TGCGCCAGCAGCTCGACAGGGATGAGCACAGATACGCAGTATTTT | CASSSTGMSTDTQYF
. | 15 | TRBJ1-1 | many | TRBV5-5 | TGTGCCAGCACTGCTGGGTCGGGGTATGACACTGAAGCTTTCTTT | CASTAGSGYDTEAFF
TRBD1 | 14 | TRBJ2-7 | many | TRBV27 | TGTGCCAGCAGTTTTTCGGACAGGGGCTACGAGCAGTACTTC | CASSFSDRGYEQYF
TRBD2 | 14 | TRBJ2-1 | many | TRBV12-3/TRBV12-4 | TGTGCCAGCAACCTAGCGGGGGGTAACAATGAGCAGTTCTTC | CASNLAGGNNEQFF
TRBD2 | 14 | TRBJ2-5 | many | TRBV12-3/TRBV12-4 | TGTGCCAGCAGGGTAGCGGGGGTTCAAGAGACCCAGTACTTC | CASRVAGVQETQYF
. | 16 | TRBJ2-5 | few | TRBV5-1 | TGCGCCAGCAGCTTCCGGTCGGGTTTAAACCAAGAGACCCAGTACTTC | CASSFRSGLNQETQYF
. | 14 | TRBJ2-2 | . | TRBV7-3 | TGTGCCAGCAGCCGCGGGTTTAACACCGGGGAGCTGTTTTTT | CASSRGFNTGELFF
. | 12 | TRBJ1-2 | . | TRBV5-1 | TGCGCCAGCAGCTTGGATAACTATGGCTACACCTTC | CASSLDNYGYTF
TRBD2 | 15 | TRBJ2-1 | many | TRBV7-2 | TGTGCCAGCAGCTTTAGCGGGGTCACGGGCATAAGACAGTTCTTC | CASSFSGVTGIRQFF
TRBD1 | 15 | TRBJ1-2 | many | TRBV5-1 | TGCGCCAGCAGCTCCGACAACAGGGGAATCGTGGGCTACACCTTC | CASSSDNRGIVGYTF
TRBD2 | 16 | TRBJ2-5 | many | TRBV12-3/TRBV12-4 | TGTGCCAGCAGCCCTAGCGGGGGGGCGCCGGGGGAGACCCAGTACTTC | CASSPSGGAPGETQYF
. | 14 | TRBJ2-7 | many | TRBV7-6 | TGTGCCAGCAGCTTGGGGGCCCGAGGATACGAGCAGTACTTC | CASSLGARGYEQYF
TRBD1 | 16 | TRBJ2-7 | many | TRBV6-5 | TGTGCCAGCTCTATGACCGGGACAGGGGTTTTCTACGAGCAGTACTTC | CASSMTGTGVFYEQYF
. | 15 | TRBJ1-5 | many | TRBV20-1 | TGCAGTGCTAGAAAAGGTGGGCAGGCGTCAGGGCCCCAGCATTTT | CSARKGGQASGPQHF
. | 16 | TRBJ2-1 | many | TRBV11-2 | TGTGCCAGCAGCTTAGCCGGCTGGGGGTCCTACAATGAGCAGTTCTTC | CASSLAGWGSYNEQFF
. | 14 | TRBJ2-1 | many | TRBV20-1 | TGCAGTGCTCACCGGGACTTATCCTACAATGAGCAGTTCTTC | CSAHRDLSYNEQFF
. | 11 | TRBJ2-4 | many | TRBV7-2 | TGTGCCAGCAGCCCCCCATGGGTTCAGTACTTC | CASSPPWVQYF
. | 14 | TRBJ2-7 | many | TRBV7-2 | TGTGCCAGCAGTCCGGGTGAGGCCCCCTACGAGCAGTACTTC | CASSPGEAPYEQYF
TRBD1 | 13 | TRBJ1-1 | many | TRBV5-1 | TGCGCCAGCAGCTTAACAGGGGGTACTGAAGCTTTCTTT | CASSLTGGTEAFF
TRBD2 | 19 | TRBJ2-3 | many | TRBV5-1 | TGCGCCAGCAGCTTGACGGTAGTTAAAGCGGGGGCCCGCACAGATACGCAGTATTTT | CASSLTVVKAGARTDTQYF
. | 15 | TRBJ2-5 | many | TRBV20-1 | TGCAGTGCTAGAGATTGGCACAGGCCCCAAGAGACCCAGTACTTC | CSARDWHRPQETQYF
TRBD1 | 14 | TRBJ2-1 | . | TRBV12-3/TRBV12-4 | TGTGCCAGCAGCCGGACAGGGTGGGACAATGAGCAGTTCTTC | CASSRTGWDNEQFF
. | 15 | TRBJ1-4 | many | TRBV7-9 | TGTGCCAGCAGCTTATCAAGTGCAACTAATGAAAAACTGTTTTTT | CASSLSSATNEKLFF
. | 14 | TRBJ1-1 | many | TRBV20-1 | TGCAGTGCTAGAGATATGAGGGGGAACACTGAAGCTTTCTTT | CSARDMRGNTEAFF
TRBD1 | 15 | TRBJ2-5 | . | TRBV14 | TGTGCCAGCAGCCAAGCATTGGGACAGGGGGAGACCCAGTACTTC | CASSQALGQGETQYF
TRBD2 | 14 | TRBJ2-3 | many | TRBV5-1 | TGCGCCAGCAGCTCGACTAGCGGTACAGATACGCAGTATTTT | CASSSTSGTDTQYF
TRBD1 | 15 | TRBJ1-2 | . | TRBV5-6 | TGTGCCAGCAGCTTGGTCGCAGGACAGGGTTATGGCTACACCTTC | CASSLVAGQGYGYTF
. | 12 | TRBJ2-1 | many | TRBV29-1 | TGCAGCGGATCTCCCGGGGTCAATGAGCAGTTCTTC | CSGSPGVNEQFF